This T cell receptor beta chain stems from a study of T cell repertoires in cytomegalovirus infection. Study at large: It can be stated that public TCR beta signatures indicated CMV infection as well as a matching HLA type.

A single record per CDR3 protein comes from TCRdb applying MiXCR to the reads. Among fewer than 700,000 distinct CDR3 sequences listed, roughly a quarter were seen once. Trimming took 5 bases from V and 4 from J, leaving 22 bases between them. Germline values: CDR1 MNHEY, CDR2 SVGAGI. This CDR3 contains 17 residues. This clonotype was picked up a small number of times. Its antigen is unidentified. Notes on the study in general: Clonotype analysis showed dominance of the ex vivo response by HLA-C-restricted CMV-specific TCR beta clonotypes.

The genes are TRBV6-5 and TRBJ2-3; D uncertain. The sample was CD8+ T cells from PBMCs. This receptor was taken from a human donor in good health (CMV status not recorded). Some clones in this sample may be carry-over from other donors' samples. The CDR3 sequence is CASSTDLPESFADTQYF. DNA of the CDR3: TGTGCCAGCAGTACCGACCTCCCCGAATCCTTCGCAGATACGCAGTATTTT.